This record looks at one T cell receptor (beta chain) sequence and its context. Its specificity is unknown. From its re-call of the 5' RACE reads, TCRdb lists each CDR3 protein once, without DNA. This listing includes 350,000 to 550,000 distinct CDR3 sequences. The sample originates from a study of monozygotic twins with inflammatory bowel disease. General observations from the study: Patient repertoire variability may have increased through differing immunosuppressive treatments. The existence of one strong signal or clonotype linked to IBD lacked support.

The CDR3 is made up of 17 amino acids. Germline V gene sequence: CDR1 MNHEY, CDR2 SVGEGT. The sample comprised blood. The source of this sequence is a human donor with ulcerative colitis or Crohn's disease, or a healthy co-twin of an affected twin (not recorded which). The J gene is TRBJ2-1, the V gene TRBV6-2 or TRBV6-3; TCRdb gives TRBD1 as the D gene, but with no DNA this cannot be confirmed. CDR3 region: CASSYRLDRYSYNEQFF.